This T cell receptor (beta chain) was documented in a study of shared clonotypes between healthy human individuals. The method was immunoSEQ multiplex PCR; TCRdb's version includes in-frame clones alone and lacks a portion of them. Among approximately 1.5 million clones listed, 95% to 99% were seen once. CDR1 SGHRS and CDR2 YFSETQ come from the germline V gene. The V end was cut by 5 bases, the J end by 3 bases, with 9 bases between. The CDR3 totals 13 residues. The rearrangement uses TRBV5-1 and TRBJ2-1; D perhaps matches TRBD1 (5 bases). Sequenced input: naive CD4+ T cells sorted from blood. Documented subset: CD45RA+ positively selected. This TCR was sampled from a young man in good health. The CDR3 reads CASRVDSYNEQFF. CDR3 in DNA: TGCGCCAGCAGAGTAGACAGCTACAATGAGCAGTTCTTC.